This record covers a single T cell receptor beta chain. The germline V gene encodes CDR1 DFQATT and CDR2 SNEGSKA (reference sequence). The CDR3 spans 15 residues. V was shortened by 0 bases and J by 8 bases, with 17 bases between the two germline ends. This specimen belongs to a study of tumor-infiltrating lymphocytes in primary liver carcinoma. The template, roughly 510 ng total RNA, yielded TCR beta cDNA made with a constant-region primer. For TCR beta, libraries were produced by three nested multiplex PCR rounds using slightly modified ARM-PCR. TRBV1-TRBV30 forward primers paired with a C-beta reverse primer drove the first two PCR rounds, roughly 9 cycles each. TCRdb passed the multiplex PCR reads through MiXCR, listing each CDR3 protein once. In the table there are 330,000 or so distinct CDR3 sequences, approximately 65% of which are singletons. Unsorted whole blood served as the source of blood RNA, and germline DNA was extracted as well.

This sequence joins TRBV20-1 and TRBJ2-1; D ambiguous. Sample: peripheral blood. This sequence originates from a man aged 35-49 years with primary liver carcinoma and hepatitis B virus infection. The CDR3 DNA follows: TGCAGTGCTAGAGATAACCGAGAGGATGCGGATGAGCAGTTCTTC. Encoded protein: CSARDNREDADEQFF.